The 16 T cell receptor beta chains below all came from one sample that was sequenced in a study of T cell responses to AZD1222 COVID-19 vaccine. Generated by immunoSEQ multiplex PCR, the TCRdb table keeps only in-frame clones and is missing some. The table lists some 150,000 clones, about 89% of them singletons. The starting material was peripheral blood, obtained 28 days after the second AZD1222 dose. These receptors were obtained from an adult who received the AZD1222 COVID-19 vaccine.

The chain carries TRBV5-1 and TRBJ2-7, with 11 bases matching TRBD1. After removal of 8 bases from V and 3 bases from J, the junction contained 1 base not matched to a gene. The CDR3 spans 12 residues. Germline-derived CDR1 and CDR2 are SGHRS and YFSETQ. CDR3 DNA sequence: TGCGCCAGTGGGACAGGGGGCTACGAGCAGTACTTC. Protein: CASGTGGYEQYF.

The rearrangement uses TRBV6-6 and TRBJ1-4; 8 nucleotides align to TRBD1. Losses at the gene ends were 5 bases for V and 6 bases for J; bases not matched to a gene: 5. This CDR3 comprises 14 residues. Germline V CDR1 and CDR2: MNHNY, SVGAGI (reference sequence). As DNA, the CDR3 is TGTGCCAGCAGTCAGACAGGGGCGGATGAAAAACTGTTTTTT. Residues: CASSQTGADEKLFF.

The chain is built from TRBV24-1 and TRBJ2-2; 13 positions match TRBD2. Germline V gene lookup returns CDR1 KGHDR and CDR2 SFDVKD. The CDR3 totals 16 residues. Germline trimming cut 5 bases from V and 5 bases from J; bases unmatched to any gene: 4. The CDR3 DNA sequence: TGTGCCACCAGTGCCAGGACTAGCGGGAGAACCGGGGAGCTGTTTTTT. Translating it yields CATSARTSGRTGELFF.

About this clone: This same CDR3 is encoded by further DNA sequences in the sample. The chain employs TRBV6-5 and TRBJ2-6; D is uncertain. The CDR3 is made up of 16 amino acids. The germline V gene has CDR1 MNHEY and CDR2 SVGAGI. Trimming took 0 bases from V and 1 from J, leaving 7 bases between them. Written as DNA, the CDR3 is TGTGCCAGCAGTTACTCCCAGGCTTCTGGGGCCAACGTCCTGACTTTC. Residues: CASSYSQASGANVLTF.

V usage is TRBV24-1 and J usage is TRBJ2-5; 7 bases map to TRBD2. Looked up from germline, CDR1 is KGHDR and CDR2 is SFDVKD. This CDR3 has 14 residues. V dropped 8 bases and J dropped 2; count of bases not matched to a gene: 7. The CDR3 DNA sequence: TGTGCCACCACCGAACCGGGACTACAAGAGACCCAGTACTTC. As protein: CATTEPGLQETQYF.

The chain uses TRBV6-2 or TRBV6-3 and TRBJ2-1; D may be TRBD1 (5 bases). The CDR3 consists of 15 residues. V was cut by 5 bases and J by 7 bases, with 18 bases left in between. Per the germline V gene, CDR1 is MNHEY and CDR2 is SVGEGT. The CDR3 sequence: CASSPPGNGKNEQFF. The CDR3 nucleotides are TGTGCCAGCAGTCCCCCAGGGAATGGTAAGAATGAGCAGTTCTTC.

This sequence joins TRBV30 and TRBJ2-7; no reliable D call. The CDR3 runs 13 residues. Germline V gives CDR1 GTSNPN, CDR2 SVGIG (reference sequence). The V end was cut by 2 bases, the J end by 0 bases, with 8 bases between. In DNA form, the CDR3 reads TGTGCCTGGAGTCCGGGTTTCTCCTACGAGCAGTACTTC. As protein: CAWSPGFSYEQYF.

J is TRBJ2-2 and V is TRBV19; D unclear. V was cut by 6 bases and J by 3 bases, with 8 bases left in between. Germline CDR1 LNHDA, CDR2 SQIVND (reference sequence). CDR3 length equals 13 residues. CDR3 sequence: CASRPRDTGELFF. The CDR3 DNA is TGTGCCAGTAGACCACGGGACACCGGGGAGCTGTTTTTT.

The chain joins TRBV5-6 to TRBJ2-2, with D possibly being TRBD2 (5 bases). CDR3 size: 15 residues. Germline V lookup: CDR1 SGHDT, CDR2 YYEEEE. The V and J ends lost 1 base and 1 base respectively, with 8 bases between them. The CDR3 DNA sequence: TGTGCCAGCAGCTTGACGGGAATGAACACCGGGGAGCTGTTTTTT. Translation: CASSLTGMNTGELFF.

The rearrangement links TRBV7-8 to TRBJ2-2, with TRBD1 matching over 11 bases. J was trimmed by 4 bases and V by 3 bases; bases with no gene match: 1. Germline CDR1 and CDR2: SGHVS and FQNEAQ. CDR3 length equals 15 residues. CDR3 sequence: CASSFGTGGTGELFF. Written as DNA, the CDR3 is TGTGCCAGCAGCTTTGGGACAGGGGGCACCGGGGAGCTGTTTTTT.

J is TRBJ1-1 and V is TRBV28; possibly TRBD1 for D (5 bases). The germline V and J ends were trimmed by 6 bases and 11 bases, with 19 bases remaining between them. The germline gives CDR1 MDHEN, CDR2 SYDVKM. The CDR3 sequence is 13 residues long. The DNA for the CDR3 is TGTGCCAGCAGGACCAGCGTGACACAGGCGGCTTTCTTT. As protein: CASRTSVTQAAFF.

The chain recombines TRBV6-5 with TRBJ1-1, with a tentative D call TRBD1 (5 bases). Trimming left V 6 bases short and J 2 bases short, with 16 bases between. This CDR3 has 15 amino acids. Germline-derived CDR1 and CDR2 are MNHEY and SVGAGI. CDR3 bases: TGTGCCAGCAGGACGGACGGGGGTCGTAACACTGAAGCTTTCTTT. Translating it yields CASRTDGGRNTEAFF.

The chain employs TRBV7-8 and TRBJ2-1, with 9 bases fitting TRBD2. The germline V gene encodes CDR1 SGHVS and CDR2 FQNEAQ. The V and J ends lost 3 bases and 5 bases, in that order; junction bases with no gene match: 5. The CDR3 loop spans 15 amino acids. CDR3 region: CASSLLSGRDNEQFF. The CDR3, as DNA: TGTGCCAGCAGCTTGCTTAGCGGGAGAGACAATGAGCAGTTCTTC.

The gene calls are TRBV2 and TRBJ2-3; a weak D match, TRBD2 (5 bases). The CDR3 runs 14 residues. CDR1 and CDR2 from the germline V gene are SNHLY and FYNNEI. Trimming stripped 1 base from V and 5 bases from J, with 10 bases between. The DNA of the CDR3 is TGTGCCAGCAGTGAAGGGCCCGGAGGAGATACGCAGTATTTT. It is translated as CASSEGPGGDTQYF.

The V call is TRBV5-4, the J call TRBJ1-4, with a possible D match to TRBD1 (6 bases). The CDR3 is made up of 14 amino acids. V was trimmed by 0 bases and J by 8 bases, leaving 11 bases between them. Germline assignment: CDR1 SGHNT and CDR2 YYREEE (reference sequence). This CDR3 reads CASSLGGGREKLFF. CDR3 nucleotide sequence: TGTGCCAGCAGCTTGGGAGGGGGTCGGGAAAAACTGTTTTTT.

The chain combines TRBV29-1 with TRBJ2-7; the D is unclear. Germline loops: CDR1 SQVTM, CDR2 ANQGSEA. The CDR3 has 12 residues. V gave up 5 bases and J gave up 5 bases, with 13 bases separating them. Here the CDR3 reads CSVRSGSHEQYF. CDR3 sequence (DNA): TGCAGCGTTCGATCCGGGTCCCACGAGCAGTACTTC.